Here is one TCR beta chain with its context. Its specificity is unknown. These data originate in a study of T-cell reconstitution after alpha-beta-depleted transplantation in children. TCRbeta library preparation incorporated unique molecular identifiers. TCRdb independently ran MiXCR on the PCR reads; one entry per CDR3 protein. The sample records about 200,000 distinct CDR3 sequences, approximately 19% being singletons. Broader study findings: Some patients showed high day-60 TCRbeta diversity, which derived from surviving recipient T cells and thymic progenitors. By about two months after transplant, alpha-beta T cells reportedly arose from several hundred graft clones that had expanded. T-cell numbers and diversity one year post-transplant derived largely from freshly generated T cells.

Trimming stripped 6 bases from V and 2 bases from J, with 11 bases between. Germline CDR1 is MDHEN and CDR2 is SYDVKM. The CDR3 length is 13 residues. This sequence was found in a male patient aged 2-9 years who had a stem cell transplant for acute lymphoblastic leukemia, so the T cells may come from the graft donor. This sequence joins TRBV28 and TRBJ2-7; D is perhaps TRBD1 (5 bases). Specimen: PBMCs, mostly from graft donor cells, collected 360 days after TCRalphabeta/CD19-depleted stem cell transplant. CDR3 coding DNA: TGTGCCAGCAGACCCGACAGAGCCTACGAGCAGTACTTC. This codes for CASRPDRAYEQYF.